This is a list of T cell receptor beta chains from one sample in a study of blood T cell repertoires in COVID-19. Generated by immunoSEQ multiplex PCR, the TCRdb table keeps only in-frame clones and is missing some. This sample has approximately 240,000 clones, with around 84% found just once. The specimen was peripheral blood. All receptors come from a woman between 40 and 50 years old who had recovered from COVID-19. Each CDR3 is given with its conserved first and last residue. The D gene is left open where the match is weak. A clone size is listed for some rows: how often the clone was seen (once, few, many), or a class if it is expanded.

v_gene: TRBV19; abundance: .; j_gene: TRBJ1-5; d_gene: .; CDR3aa: CASRNAENQPQHF; CDR3nt: TGTGCCAGTAGGAATGCAGAAAATCAGCCCCAGCATTTT
v_gene: TRBV9; abundance: .; j_gene: TRBJ2-7; d_gene: TRBD1; CDR3aa: CASTTGTGGDEQYF; CDR3nt: TGTGCCAGTACAACCGGGACAGGGGGCGACGAGCAGTACTTC
v_gene: TRBV5-1; abundance: .; j_gene: TRBJ2-1; d_gene: .; CDR3aa: CASSPLGVTPEQFF; CDR3nt: TGCGCCAGCAGCCCCCTAGGGGTTACACCTGAGCAGTTCTTC
v_gene: TRBV5-5; abundance: .; j_gene: TRBJ1-5; d_gene: TRBD1; CDR3aa: CASSVGQARGQPQHF; CDR3nt: TGTGCCAGCAGCGTAGGACAGGCCCGAGGTCAGCCCCAGCATTTT
v_gene: TRBV18; abundance: .; j_gene: TRBJ2-7; d_gene: TRBD2; CDR3aa: CASSPLRPAGLGSSYEQYF; CDR3nt: TGTGCCAGCTCACCACTTCGTCCAGCAGGACTAGGAAGCTCCTACGAGCAGTACTTC
v_gene: TRBV6-5; abundance: .; j_gene: TRBJ2-7; d_gene: .; CDR3aa: CASSYSGTDEQYF; CDR3nt: TGTGCCAGCAGTTACTCGGGCACCGACGAGCAGTACTTC
v_gene: TRBV4-3; abundance: few; j_gene: TRBJ1-2; d_gene: .; CDR3aa: CASSQDKTTANYGYTF; CDR3nt: TGCGCCAGCAGCCAAGATAAGACAACAGCTAACTATGGCTACACCTTC
v_gene: TRBV5-6; abundance: .; j_gene: TRBJ1-1; d_gene: .; CDR3aa: CASSPERARGGATEAFF; CDR3nt: TGTGCCAGCAGCCCTGAGAGAGCCCGGGGAGGCGCAACTGAAGCTTTCTTT
v_gene: TRBV5-1; abundance: .; j_gene: TRBJ1-1; d_gene: .; CDR3aa: CASSSGSGGPEAFF; CDR3nt: TGCGCCAGCAGCTCCGGTTCGGGGGGCCCTGAAGCTTTCTTT
v_gene: TRBV7-2; abundance: .; j_gene: TRBJ2-5; d_gene: TRBD1; CDR3aa: CASSQGQGQETQYF; CDR3nt: TGTGCCAGCAGCCAGGGACAGGGTCAAGAGACCCAGTACTTC
v_gene: TRBV6-5; abundance: .; j_gene: TRBJ2-1; d_gene: TRBD2; CDR3aa: CASSYAGGAPLNEQFF; CDR3nt: TGTGCCAGCAGTTACGCCGGGGGGGCTCCCCTAAATGAGCAGTTCTTC
v_gene: TRBV5-4; abundance: .; j_gene: TRBJ1-4; d_gene: TRBD1; CDR3aa: CASSLGGQGNEKLFF; CDR3nt: TGTGCCAGCAGCTTGGGGGGACAGGGGAATGAAAAACTGTTTTTT
v_gene: TRBV19; abundance: .; j_gene: TRBJ2-3; d_gene: TRBD1; CDR3aa: CASSRTGEDTQYF; CDR3nt: TGTGCCAGTAGTAGGACAGGCGAAGATACGCAGTATTTT
v_gene: TRBV4-3; abundance: .; j_gene: TRBJ1-2; d_gene: .; CDR3aa: CASSQDNGGGYGYTF; CDR3nt: TGCGCCAGCAGCCAAGATAATGGGGGCGGCTATGGCTACACCTTC
v_gene: TRBV3-1/TRBV3-2; abundance: .; j_gene: TRBJ1-1; d_gene: .; CDR3aa: CASSQFRGNGAFF; CDR3nt: TGTGCCAGCAGCCAATTTAGGGGTAATGGGGCTTTCTTT
v_gene: TRBV30; abundance: few; j_gene: TRBJ2-2; d_gene: .; CDR3aa: CAWSVPWAGTGELFF; CDR3nt: TGTGCCTGGAGTGTCCCCTGGGCCGGTACCGGGGAGCTGTTTTTT
v_gene: TRBV4-1; abundance: .; j_gene: TRBJ1-2; d_gene: .; CDR3aa: CASSPPFRLRDTLYGYTF; CDR3nt: TGCGCCAGCAGCCCCCCCTTTAGACTTCGGGACACATTATATGGCTACACCTTC
v_gene: TRBV9; abundance: .; j_gene: TRBJ2-5; d_gene: TRBD1; CDR3aa: CASSQTGLRGRQETQYF; CDR3nt: TGTGCCAGCAGCCAGACAGGGCTTAGGGGGCGGCAAGAGACCCAGTACTTC
v_gene: TRBV3-1/TRBV3-2; abundance: .; j_gene: TRBJ2-1; d_gene: TRBD2; CDR3aa: CASSQPGLARNNEQFF; CDR3nt: TGTGCCAGCAGCCAACCGGGACTAGCGCGTAACAATGAGCAGTTCTTC
v_gene: TRBV12-3/TRBV12-4; abundance: .; j_gene: TRBJ1-1; d_gene: .; CDR3aa: CASSESRSTEAFF; CDR3nt: TGTGCCAGCAGTGAGAGCCGTAGCACTGAAGCTTTCTTT
v_gene: TRBV28; abundance: few; j_gene: TRBJ1-6; d_gene: TRBD1; CDR3aa: CASSLGQDYSPLHF; CDR3nt: TGTGCCAGCAGTTTAGGACAGGACTATTCACCCCTCCACTTT
v_gene: TRBV19; abundance: few; j_gene: TRBJ1-5; d_gene: TRBD1; CDR3aa: CASSTLQGVYQPQHF; CDR3nt: TGTGCCAGTAGTACGTTACAGGGGGTGTATCAGCCCCAGCATTTT
v_gene: TRBV11-3; abundance: few; j_gene: TRBJ1-1; d_gene: TRBD1; CDR3aa: CASSRLGQSNTEAFF; CDR3nt: TGTGCCAGCAGCCGATTGGGACAGTCGAACACTGAAGCTTTCTTT
v_gene: TRBV2; abundance: .; j_gene: TRBJ1-5; d_gene: .; CDR3aa: CASSVRGNQPQHF; CDR3nt: TGTGCCAGCAGCGTCAGGGGAAATCAGCCCCAGCATTTT
v_gene: TRBV10-3; abundance: few; j_gene: TRBJ1-6; d_gene: TRBD1; CDR3aa: CAISESAQGSSPLHF; CDR3nt: TGTGCCATCAGTGAGTCGGCACAGGGGAGTTCACCCCTCCACTTT
v_gene: TRBV2; abundance: .; j_gene: TRBJ2-1; d_gene: TRBD2; CDR3aa: CASSGTSGDYNEQFF; CDR3nt: TGTGCCAGCAGTGGGACTAGCGGGGATTACAATGAGCAGTTCTTC
v_gene: TRBV5-1; abundance: .; j_gene: TRBJ2-3; d_gene: TRBD1; CDR3aa: CASKKEDRGRWDTQYF; CDR3nt: TGCGCCAGCAAGAAGGAGGACAGGGGGCGCTGGGATACGCAGTATTTT
v_gene: TRBV10-3; abundance: .; j_gene: TRBJ2-1; d_gene: TRBD1; CDR3aa: CAISIQGAGNEQFF; CDR3nt: TGTGCCATCAGTATACAGGGGGCGGGGAATGAGCAGTTCTTC
v_gene: TRBV19; abundance: .; j_gene: TRBJ1-2; d_gene: .; CDR3aa: CASSTRTAGASYGYTF; CDR3nt: TGTGCCAGTAGTACCCGGACGGCAGGGGCTTCCTATGGCTACACCTTC